This TCR beta chain was documented in a study of shared clonotypes between healthy human individuals. This CDR3 region has 14 residues. The V gene lost 2 bases and the J gene lost 0 bases, with 6 bases spanning the gap. Germline V CDR1 and CDR2: MNHNS, SASEGT. The method was immunoSEQ multiplex PCR; TCRdb's version includes in-frame clones alone and lacks a portion of them. The table lists 2 million to 2.5 million clones, approximately 94% of them singletons, with approximately 0.13% in the top ten. V usage is TRBV6-1 and J usage is TRBJ2-3; D uncertain. Sequencing input: naive CD4+ T cells sorted from blood. The subset denotes: CD45RA+ positively selected. The TCR comes from a man aged 18-30 years in good health. CDR3 protein: CASSEIQSTDTQYF. CDR3 nucleotides: TGTGCCAGCAGTGAAATACAGAGCACAGATACGCAGTATTTT.